One T cell receptor beta chain is described in this entry. Its antigen is still unknown. The sample belongs to a study of OX40 agonist ivuxolimab in advanced cancers. Study summary: Each patient was given ivuxolimab into a vein every 2 weeks, at 0.01 to 10 mg/kg. Having had anti-PD-1, anti-PD-L1 or anti-CTLA-4 therapy before was allowed, and roughly 40% had some. Study-wide points: Expanded peripheral T cell antigen specificity was not determined.

Measured with immunoSEQ multiplex PCR; TCRdb has only the in-frame clones, and not every one. This sample carries 55,000 to 80,000 clones, 84% of them seen once, and the ten largest clones take more than 8%. Patients were ruled out by autoimmune disease history or systemic immunosuppression. The material was CD4+ or CD8+ T cells sorted from blood, obtained in a trial of the OX40 agonist ivuxolimab. The sequence derives from an adult with an advanced solid tumor such as melanoma, head and neck, liver or kidney cancer.

The CDR3 DNA reads as TGTGCCAGCTCAATGCGGACAGGGAACACTGAAGCTTTCTTT. It encodes CASSMRTGNTEAFF. The chain is built from TRBV18 and TRBJ1-1; 7 bases line up with TRBD1. Germline loops: CDR1 KGHSH, CDR2 LQKENI. The V and J ends lost 5 bases and 1 base, in that order; junction bases with no gene match: 4. This CDR3 spans 14 amino acids.